There are a few counts of the clone carrying this T cell receptor beta chain. These data are taken from a study of early T cells in non-severe SARS-CoV-2 infection. Study details: The authors sequenced bulk RNA from unsorted whole blood, leaving chains unpaired.

Trimming took off 4 bases at V and 4 bases at J, with 5 bases between the two ends. Germline V CDR1 and CDR2: SNHLY, FYNNEI. This CDR3 spans 11 amino acids. A single record per CDR3 protein comes from TCRdb applying MiXCR to the 5' RACE reads. The sample has 35,000 to 40,000 distinct CDR3 sequences; about 9.3% are singletons. Sequencing was performed on whole blood. This chain connects TRBV2 to TRBJ2-7, with D unclear. The TCR comes from an adult who was a healthcare worker with PCR-confirmed SARS-CoV-2 infection or an uninfected control (not recorded which). The CDR3 is CASSVAYEQYF. In DNA form, the CDR3 reads TGTGCCAGCAGTGTTGCGTACGAGCAGTACTTC.